This T cell receptor beta chain was identified during a study of cytomegalovirus exposure and HLA in healthy donors listed by TCRdb under 2017. Background on the whole study: In an earlier analysis of roughly 590 of the donors, less than 350 Gb of sequence data and 90 million to 120 million unique TCR beta sequences from about 180 million T cells were reported. Roughly 300 gigabases of sequencing data and 78 million or so unique TCR sequences were included in an early release covering about 620 HLA-typed donors. The genetic ancestry cluster associated with self-reported Caucasian donors included about four fifths of the 398 genotyped donors. Rather than using new phenotypic data, the later analysis identified candidate immune exposures from TCR beta sequences and from how often those sequences occurred across donors. Roughly five DR-DQ haplotypes were treated as single units for association and clustering because of strong linkage in the cohort. The number of typed donors differed by locus: about 620-630 for A, B, C, DRB1 and DQB1; 500 to 550 for DQA1; 606 for DPA1; and some 470 for DPB1. Donor age, sex, ethnicity and CMV serostatus were compiled alongside the repertoire data. In a later analysis, previously published TCR beta repertoires from some 640 donors were re-analyzed and high-resolution HLA genotyping was added so that TCR occurrence patterns could be studied. Class I and class II HLA loci were covered by the typing at four-digit resolution. To predict cytomegalovirus infection status, the study brought together high-throughput TCR immunosequencing, statistical association of individual TCRs with disease status, and machine learning. The study aimed to test whether signatures of past pathogen exposure could be identified by cataloging public T cell receptors. On average, around 240,000 unique TCR beta nucleotide sequences were sequenced per donor among roughly 430 genotyped donors of the cohort, with around 19% of those sequences being non-productive. In a later genetic analysis, genome-wide SNP genotypes for about three fifths of the roughly 670 donors were used, and that subset was treated as a discovery cohort. In an earlier analysis of 500 to 650 of the donors, high-throughput TCR beta sequencing was used to judge whether each TCR beta V gene segment behaved as functional or pseudogenic. Besides the first cohort of 666 subjects, a separate validation cohort made up of 120 or so different subjects was used. Every discovery cohort repertoire had been produced on one sequencing platform. The T cell repertoires of 666 subjects were profiled by immunosequencing and related to cytomegalovirus serostatus. Points the paper makes about the study in general: When HLA alleles, especially DR and DQ, strongly co-occurred, TCR associations were difficult to assign to individual alleles. A later analysis found that TCR association rates varied across HLA loci, with DRB1 alleles showing the most associated TCRs and HLA-C alleles the fewest. Because counts were too low, under 20 rarely observed V segments, including chromosome 9 orphons, were left out of the earlier analysis of about 620 of the donors. In a later genetic analysis, a missense DCLRE1C variant was associated with V-gene and J-gene trimming of TCR beta chains, and the association was replicated in an independent cohort. Only TCR beta chains were sequenced in this cohort, and the absence of alpha or paired-chain data limited detectable features. Sequencing depth was assumed to be roughly uniform across donors in the presence/absence analyses, though that assumption may not hold. In vitro tests confirmed that a few of the cytomegalovirus-associated TCR beta chains recognize cytomegalovirus antigens. Compared with equally common non-associated chains, HLA-associated TCR beta chains in a later analysis were more clonally expanded and had lower generation probabilities. A later analysis found that most CMV-associated TCR beta chains appeared HLA-restricted, with HLA associations seemingly driven largely by CMV exposure. Broadly in line with IMGT annotations, most TCR beta V segments showed up in productive rearrangements about 87% or about 30% of the time in an earlier analysis of approximately 640 of the donors. The authors suggested that the approach could potentially be generalized to other disease states and immunological phenotypes. Most TCR sequences were seen in very few donors, while some public TCRs were found in many individuals. Linkage disequilibrium might explain the correlated functional status among segregating V segments, but an unknown experimental factor could not be excluded. Because HLA typing was missing for some donors at each locus, association tests included only the typed subset. A later analysis associated roughly 17,000 TCR beta sequences with specific HLA alleles at a false discovery rate of 0.05. Several of the top co-occurrence clusters appeared to be linked to parvovirus B19, influenza, CMV and Epstein-Barr virus, according to a later analysis. A total of 150 or so TCR beta chains were listed by the study as associated with cytomegalovirus. CMV serostatus was the only immune exposure information available for the cohort. In both the original and validation cohorts, the classifier was reported to diagnose cytomegalovirus status with high specificity and sensitivity. In a later genetic analysis, fewer N-insertions in productive TCRs were reported among donors in an Asian-associated ancestry cluster than the roughly 700-donor mean. A further reported finding was that TCR beta sequences accurately predicted the HLA-A and HLA-B alleles for most subjects in the first cohort. A cluster of highly shared sequence variants was judged likely to represent a technical artifact of the sequencing pipeline.

This clone showed up just a few times. Its antigen is still unknown. The sample holds no much larger clone one base away, and base qualities are not on file. The cohort comprised 550 to 700 healthy bone marrow donors. Cohort members were all nominally healthy when sampled, although unrecorded immune exposures were likely present. The donor was CMV seropositive and was included in the group of 250 to 350 seropositive cohort members. Each donor provided a peripheral blood sample, and peripheral blood mononuclear cells were used for TCR beta sequencing. Genomic DNA extraction from the blood cell samples was performed with the Qiagen DNeasy Blood Extraction Kit. The protocol used for the library was the immunoSEQ multiplex PCR assay. The multiplex PCR relied on a mix of 60 forward primers for TCR Vbeta segments and 13 reverse primers for TCR Jbeta segments. The CDR3 region of rearranged TCR beta genes was amplified from genomic DNA by a multiplex PCR assay. The amplified TCR beta libraries were sequenced on the Illumina HiSeq System as 87-base-pair reads. The authors' analysis ran thus. Across the 700 or so repertoires, a later analysis counted roughly 84 million unique TCR beta chains, around 10 million of which were shared by at least two donors. To remove PCR and sequencing errors, raw reads were error-corrected and collapsed into unique sequences using a nearest-neighbor algorithm that merged closely related sequences. V, D and J gene segments were assigned by aligning CDR3 sequences to IMGT reference sequences. Each retained sequence needed at least a six-nucleotide match to both a V gene segment and a J gene segment. A rearrangement counted as productive if the CDR3 had no stop codons and remained in frame with V and J, and every other rearrangement counted as non-productive. CDR3 was defined by IMGT convention, running from the second conserved V-encoded cysteine to the conserved J-encoded phenylalanine. Sequences without an unambiguous match to a single V gene segment were excluded from the earlier analysis of a few hundred of the donors. In an earlier analysis of approximately 610 of the donors, V segments were called functional above 56.7% productive rearrangements and were called segregating when the between-donor standard deviation exceeded 5%. A statistical classification framework was built to diagnose cytomegalovirus status from the catalog of TCR beta chain sequences. In a later analysis, TCR nucleotide sequences were compared against IMGT/GENE-DB human TR gene sequences so that V and J genes could be assigned. The TCRdist pipeline was used in a later analysis to assign CDR3 sequences and most-parsimonious VDJ recombination scenarios. A later analysis defined each TCR beta chain by its CDR3 amino acid sequence plus V-gene family, and excluded reads lacking a unique V-gene family. As a way to deal with suspected cross-contamination and a sequencing artifact, a later analysis dropped roughly 600 nucleotide sequences that were highly shared and had low generation probability. In a later analysis, a clonal expansion index was calculated for each public chain from normalized within-repertoire ranks of inferred template counts. In a later analysis, generation probabilities were computed with a VDJ recombination model fitted to out-of-frame rearrangements, and the resulting probabilities were checked against IGoR. Hypergeometric tests were used in a later analysis to score TCR-TCR, TCR-HLA and TCR-CMV co-occurrence, with a repertoire-size bias correction applied to the TCR pairs. In a later analysis, false discovery rates were estimated by permuting HLA or CMV assignments 20 times. In a later analysis, co-occurring TCRs were grouped using DBSCAN, and TCRdist sequence similarity was added for clustering within HLA-allele-positive subsets. Co-occurrence clustering excluded repertoires with fewer than 30,000 or more than 120,000 public chains, plus five with anomalous nucleotide sharing. As stored in TCRdb, this immuneACCESS dataset retains in-frame rearrangements with V and J assigned. A fraction of the clones does not appear; measured against another copy, unresolved V genes explain less than half of the discrepancy, and the remainder lacks a known reason. Clone size and the V and J calls come from that table; the DNA yielded D and trimming. Here the sample has around 100,000 clones; roughly four fifths occur a single time. The ten largest account for roughly 5.9% of the sample.

Sequenced input: PBMCs. The receptor comes from a woman under 30 in good health and CMV-seropositive.

The nucleotide sequence is given as TGCGCCAGCAGCTTGGCGGGGTATGGCTACACCTTC. Translation gives CASSLAGYGYTF. The receptor chain draws on TRBV5-1 and TRBJ1-2; too little of a D gene remains to name it. Trimming costs V 0 bases and J 5 bases, and their ends lie 5 bases apart. Counted from cysteine to phenylalanine, this CDR3 has 12 amino acids. Only the CDR3 DNA is retained, 36 bases long and in frame from the first base. For CDR1 and CDR2, the germline V gene lists SGHRS and YFSETQ.